This entry lists 15 T cell receptor beta chains sequenced from one sample in a study of identical twins. Via MiXCR, TCRdb re-called the 5' RACE reads, giving one row per CDR3 protein. The sample records fewer than 500,000 distinct CDR3 sequences, roughly 13% being singletons. This sample also belongs to another study, concerning yellow fever vaccine responses in identical twins.

The sample was CD4+ T cells sorted from blood. These TCRs come from a woman aged 18-29 years in good health.

The chain uses TRBV20-1 and TRBJ2-3; D could derive from TRBD1 or TRBD2 (6 bases each). CDR3 length: 15 residues. Per the germline V gene, CDR1 is DFQATT and CDR2 is SNEGSKA (reference sequence). Trimming removed 5 bases at V and 1 base at J, with 16 bases between. DNA of the CDR3: TGCAGTGCTGGAAGCCACAGGGAGGGCACAGATACGCAGTATTTT. Translating gives CSAGSHREGTDTQYF.

This clonotype was seen only a few times. V usage is TRBV10-2 and J usage is TRBJ2-7; 7 nucleotides align to TRBD2. The germline V gene encodes CDR1 WSHSY and CDR2 SAAADI. The CDR3 loop spans 16 amino acids. V lost 4 bases to trimming and J lost 8 bases; unmatched junction nucleotides: 17. As DNA, the CDR3 is TGCGCCAGCAGTGGTTCCCCGACTAGCAGCCTTAACCAGCAGTACTTC. This codes for CASSGSPTSSLNQQYF.

This clonotype has more than one count but fewer than ten. The chain has TRBV24-1 and TRBJ2-2; 9 bases align to TRBD2. CDR1 KGHDR and CDR2 SFDVKD come from the germline V gene. This CDR3 spans 15 amino acids. After removal of 4 bases from V and 7 bases from J, the junction contained 6 bases not matched to a gene. The CDR3 DNA sequence: TGTGCCACCAGTGACCCCGGGACTAGCCTCGGGGAGCTGTTTTTT. Amino acid sequence: CATSDPGTSLGELFF.

The chain carries TRBV25-1 and TRBJ2-5; 9 nucleotides match TRBD1. V shed 3 bases and J 4 bases; nucleotides not matched to a gene: 9. The CDR3 has 16 residues. Germline CDR1 is MGHDK and CDR2 is SYGVNS. CDR3 in DNA: TGTGCCAGCAGTGACACCGGGACAGGGTTGCGAGAGACCCAGTACTTC. Translation: CASSDTGTGLRETQYF.

Note on this clonotype: At one end, the junction sequence differs from germline, possibly due to a read error. The rearrangement links TRBV6-6 to TRBJ2-3; D not certain. Germline lookup yields CDR1 MNHNY and CDR2 SVGAGI (reference sequence). The CDR3 loop spans 11 amino acids. For the CDR3, the DNA is TGTGCCAGCAGTACCGCAGATACGCCGTATTTT. Translating gives CASSTADTPYF.

V is TRBV28 and J is TRBJ2-3; 9 bases match TRBD2. This CDR3 comprises 16 residues. The V gene end was trimmed by 5 bases and the J gene end by 7 bases; junction bases not matched to a gene: 13. Germline V gene data show CDR1 as MDHEN and CDR2 as SYDVKM. In DNA form, the CDR3 reads TGTGCCAGCAGTCTCCCCAACTTAGCGGGAGCAAATACGCAGTATTTT. This codes for CASSLPNLAGANTQYF.

This clonotype turned up a few times. This rearrangement joins TRBV20-1 to TRBJ2-1, with 9 bases that match TRBD2. Germline CDR1 is DFQATT and CDR2 is SNEGSKA (reference sequence). The CDR3 is 19 amino acids. Losses at the gene ends were 1 base for V and 0 bases for J; bases not matched to a gene: 13. The CDR3, as DNA: TGCAGTGCTAGAGTTGGACCCCTAGCGGGGACAGACTCCTACAATGAGCAGTTCTTC. Translation: CSARVGPLAGTDSYNEQFF.

J is TRBJ1-1 and V is TRBV28; D perhaps matches TRBD1 (5 bases). CDR3 size: 15 residues. Germline CDR1 reads MDHEN; CDR2 reads SYDVKM. The V and J ends lost 3 bases and 1 base respectively, with 12 bases between them. This chain's CDR3 is CASSFRRGKNTEAFF. The CDR3 coding sequence is TGTGCCAGCAGTTTTCGGAGGGGAAAGAACACTGAAGCTTTCTTT.

The chain combines TRBV4-1 with TRBJ2-4; D is possibly TRBD1 (5 bases). The V end lost 0 bases, the J end lost 6 bases, and 15 bases lay between the germline ends. Germline V gives CDR1 MGHRA, CDR2 YSYEKL. The CDR3 is 16 residues long. Written as DNA, the CDR3 is TGCGCCAGCAGCCAAGATTTTTCCGCAGGGATAAACATTCAGTACTTC. It codes for CASSQDFSAGINIQYF.

In this sample, this clonotype turned up a few times. The V gene is TRBV20-1, the J gene TRBJ2-7, with 9 bases lining up with TRBD1. Looked up from germline, CDR1 is DFQATT and CDR2 is SNEGSKA (reference sequence). The CDR3 is made up of 14 amino acids. V was pared by 3 bases and J by 2 bases, with 5 bases of the junction left unmatched. In DNA, the CDR3 is TGCAGTGCTAGGAGGGGGACAGGGCCCTACGAGCAGTACTTC. The encoded protein is CSARRGTGPYEQYF.

V gene TRBV5-1 combines with J gene TRBJ1-6; D is unresolved. Germline V CDR1 and CDR2: SGHRS, YFSETQ. CDR3 length equals 15 residues. V was trimmed by 6 bases and J by 8 bases, leaving 18 bases between them. This CDR3 is CASTLRGSEDSPLHF. The CDR3 nucleotides are TGCGCCAGCACCCTCCGGGGTTCCGAGGATTCACCCCTCCACTTT.

Written as DNA, the CDR3 is TGCGCCAGCAGCTTGCAGGGGGCGGTCTACAATGAGCAGTTCTTC. Protein sequence: CASSLQGAVYNEQFF. The chain has TRBV5-1 and TRBJ2-1; 8 bases map to TRBD1. The CDR3 has 15 amino acids. V shed 1 base and J 3 bases; nucleotides not matched to a gene: 3. CDR1 and CDR2 from the germline V gene are SGHRS and YFSETQ. Supplemented by reference TRBV5-1 and TRBJ2-1, the full variable domain reads KAGVTQTPRYLIKTRGQQVTLSCSPISGHRSVSWYQQTPGQGLQFLFEYFSETQRNKGNFPGRFSGRQFSNSRSEMNVSTLELGDSALYLCASSLQGAVYNEQFFGPGTRLTVL.

The table lists this clonotype with a count of one. A much larger clone differs by one base, so this may be a read error. This sequence joins TRBV7-1 and TRBJ1-6, with D possibly matching TRBD1 (5 bases). TRBV7-1 is an ORF for which the function is uncertain. There are 15 residues in the CDR3. CDR3 in DNA: TGTGCCTGCAGCCAGACGACAGCCGATAATTCACCCCTCCACTTT. It translates to CACSQTTADNSPLHF.

This clonotype has more than one count but fewer than ten. V usage is TRBV19 and J usage is TRBJ2-1; 9 nucleotides align to TRBD2. The CDR3 covers 17 residues. The germline gives CDR1 LNHDA, CDR2 SQIVND (reference sequence). V lost 5 bases to trimming and J lost 5 bases; unmatched junction nucleotides: 13. The CDR3 loop is CASSFLFSGSLDNEQFF. The CDR3, as DNA: TGTGCCAGTAGTTTCTTGTTTAGCGGGAGTCTCGACAATGAGCAGTTCTTC.

This chain connects TRBV6-2 or TRBV6-3 to TRBJ2-7, with 8 bases identical to TRBD1. The CDR3 consists of 14 residues. Per the germline V gene, CDR1 is MNHEY and CDR2 is SVGEGT. The V and J ends lost 5 bases and 6 bases, in that order; junction bases with no gene match: 9. CDR3 DNA sequence: TGTGCCAGCAGTAAGACAGGGGTGAGAAGCGAGCAGTACTTC. This translates into CASSKTGVRSEQYF.